The next 18 T cell receptor beta chains were all read from a single sample in a study of brain metastases from non-small cell lung cancer. Profiled with immunoSEQ multiplex PCR; TCRdb holds only in-frame clones, not every one. The sample holds roughly 740 clones, 75% to 90% seen once. Sequences were obtained from tissue from a brain metastasis. Receptors originate from a donor at least 40 years old with non-small cell lung cancer.

The rearrangement joins TRBV6-5 to TRBJ1-1; weak D call: TRBD1 (6 bases). The CDR3 covers 15 residues. Trimming took off 0 bases at V and 10 bases at J, with 18 bases between the two ends. Germline CDR1 reads MNHEY; CDR2 reads SVGAGI. The CDR3 sequence is CASSYSQGTPVGAFF. CDR3 bases: TGTGCCAGCAGTTACTCCCAGGGGACCCCGGTGGGAGCTTTCTTT.

The V call is TRBV19, the J call TRBJ1-2, with D maybe TRBD1 (6 bases). Germline values: CDR1 LNHDA, CDR2 SQIVND (reference sequence). The CDR3 sequence is 16 residues long. Trimming cost V 5 bases and J 8 bases, with 24 bases left between them. CDR3: CASSQAGGAPGRGYTF. In DNA form, the CDR3 reads TGTGCCAGTAGTCAAGCCGGGGGCGCTCCGGGGAGAGGCTACACCTTC.

By sample fraction, this clone is hyperexpanded. V usage is TRBV27 and J usage is TRBJ2-7; D call uncertain. V was clipped by 3 bases and J by 0 bases, with 9 bases between them. There are 14 residues in the CDR3. Germline values: CDR1 MNHEY, CDR2 SMNVEV (reference sequence). The CDR3 coding sequence is TGTGCCAGCAGTTTCTTAGGCAGCTCCTACGAGCAGTACTTC. This encodes CASSFLGSSYEQYF.

The chain combines TRBV7-8 with TRBJ2-1; perhaps TRBD1 as D (5 bases). This CDR3 has 13 residues. Germline CDR1 reads SGHVS; CDR2 reads FQNEAQ. V lost 5 bases to trimming and J lost 4 bases, with 9 bases between them. CDR3 in amino acids: CASSQRQYNEQFF. The CDR3 nucleotides are TGTGCCAGCAGCCAGCGACAGTACAATGAGCAGTTCTTC.

The gene calls are TRBV19 and TRBJ2-7; 7 nucleotides line up with TRBD2. V shed 4 bases and J 5 bases; nucleotides not matched to a gene: 5. The germline CDR1 and CDR2 sequences are LNHDA and SQIVND (reference sequence). This CDR3 comprises 13 residues. The CDR3 DNA reads TGTGCCAGTAGTAGGGAGGGAAGGAACGAGCAGTACTTC. This translates into CASSREGRNEQYF. The whole variable domain, filled in from reference TRBV19 and TRBJ2-7, reads DGGITQSPKYLFRKEGQNVTLSCEQNLNHDAMYWYRQDPGQGLRLIYYSQIVNDFQKGDIAEGYSVSREKKESFPLTVTSAQKNPTAFYLCASSREGRNEQYFGPGTRLTVT.

The V call is TRBV7-2, the J call TRBJ2-1; TRBD2 aligns across 12 bases. The ends lost 5 bases at V and 4 bases at J; junction bases unmatched: 6. Germline V gene data show CDR1 as SGHTA and CDR2 as FQGNSA. This CDR3 contains 16 residues. For the CDR3, the DNA is TGTGCCAGCAGCGCAACTAGCGGGGGGCGATACAATGAGCAGTTCTTC. This codes for CASSATSGGRYNEQFF.

The V and J genes are TRBV25-1 and TRBJ2-2; a possible D gene is TRBD1 (5 bases). The CDR3 extends over 16 amino acids. Trimming pared 1 base from V and 1 base from J, leaving 10 bases between. CDR1 and CDR2 from the germline V gene are MGHDK and SYGVNS. This CDR3 is CASSELGHLNTGELFF. In nucleotides, the CDR3 is TGTGCCAGCAGTGAATTGGGGCACTTGAACACCGGGGAGCTGTTTTTT.

The chain employs TRBV19 and TRBJ2-7; D remains ambiguous. The CDR3 is made up of 14 amino acids. Germline V CDR1 and CDR2: LNHDA, SQIVND (reference sequence). Trimming left V 3 bases short and J 4 bases short, with 13 bases between. CDR3: CASSIHRLSYEQYF. CDR3 sequence (DNA): TGTGCCAGTAGTATTCACAGACTTAGTTACGAGCAGTACTTC. Drawing the rest from reference TRBV19 and TRBJ2-7, the complete variable domain is DGGITQSPKYLFRKEGQNVTLSCEQNLNHDAMYWYRQDPGQGLRLIYYSQIVNDFQKGDIAEGYSVSREKKESFPLTVTSAQKNPTAFYLCASSIHRLSYEQYFGPGTRLTVT.

This chain uses TRBV2 with TRBJ1-5, with 7 bases matching TRBD1. CDR1 SNHLY and CDR2 FYNNEI come from the germline V gene. CDR3 length equals 14 residues. Trimming removed 5 bases from V and 6 bases from J; junction bases left unmatched: 7. CDR3: CASSPPGQPQPQHF. The CDR3 region has the DNA TGTGCCAGCAGTCCACCGGGACAGCCTCAGCCCCAGCATTTT.

The rearrangement joins TRBV7-9 to TRBJ1-1; D is undetermined. Trimming removed 4 bases from V and 4 bases from J, with 16 bases in between. The germline V gene has CDR1 SEHNR and CDR2 FQNEAQ (reference sequence). The CDR3 is made up of 15 amino acids. For the CDR3, the DNA is TGTGCCAGCAGCTCTGGGTTGGGGATGTTCACTGAAGCTTTCTTT. Translating gives CASSSGLGMFTEAFF.

The chain links TRBV5-5 to TRBJ2-3; D gene unclear. The CDR3 runs 13 residues. Trimming removed 0 bases from V and 3 bases from J, with 5 bases in between. Looked up from germline, CDR1 is SGHKS and CDR2 is YYEKEE (reference sequence). CDR3 protein: CASSLDSTDTQYF. In DNA, the CDR3 is TGTGCCAGCAGCTTGGACAGTACAGATACGCAGTATTTT. Complete variable domain (other parts from reference TRBV5-5 and TRBJ2-3): DAGVTQSPTHLIKTRGQQVTLRCSPISGHKSVSWYQQVLGQGPQFIFQYYEKEERGRGNFPDRFSARQFPNYSSELNVNALLLGDSALYLCASSLDSTDTQYFGPGTRLTVL.

The V call is TRBV6-5, the J call TRBJ1-2; weak D call: TRBD1 (5 bases). Germline CDR1 is MNHEY and CDR2 is SVGAGI. V lost 6 bases and J lost 3, with 14 bases in between. The CDR3 totals 14 residues. The CDR3 spells CASRGLSRDYGYTF. The CDR3 DNA follows: TGTGCCAGCAGGGGACTTAGTAGGGACTATGGCTACACCTTC.

The CDR3 region has the DNA TGCGCCAGCAGCCAAGCTGGATTGGGGTTTCAGCCCCAGCATTTT. As protein: CASSQAGLGFQPQHF. The rearrangement links TRBV4-1 to TRBJ1-5; no firm D call. The germline V gene encodes CDR1 MGHRA and CDR2 YSYEKL. V lost 1 base to trimming and J lost 6 bases, with 13 bases between them. CDR3 length: 15 residues.

V usage is TRBV4-2 and J usage is TRBJ1-3, with a possible D match to TRBD1 (6 bases). The CDR3 is 19 residues long. Germline lookup yields CDR1 LGHNA and CDR2 YNFKEQ. V was pared by 9 bases and J by 0 bases, with 27 bases between. CDR3 coding DNA: TGTGCCAGTAGATTGATTTCGCGGCGACAGGTTACCTCTGGAAACACCATATATTTT. It encodes CASRLISRRQVTSGNTIYF.

This rearrangement joins TRBV7-3 to TRBJ2-2; possibly TRBD2 for D (7 bases). The CDR3 spans 17 residues. Germline loops: CDR1 SGHTA, CDR2 FQGTGA. The germline V and J ends were trimmed by 1 base and 2 bases, with 14 bases remaining between them. The CDR3 region is CASSLSRGGRNTGELFF. The CDR3 DNA reads as TGTGCCAGCAGCTTAAGCCGCGGGGGCCGCAACACCGGGGAGCTGTTTTTT.

This clone was seen just once. The gene calls are TRBV2 and TRBJ1-1, with TRBD1 matching over 7 bases. Trimming at V came to 9 bases and at J to 3 bases, leaving 13 bases not matched to a gene. Germline values: CDR1 SNHLY, CDR2 FYNNEI. CDR3 size: 15 residues. Here the CDR3 reads CARGTSAGGYTEAFF. The CDR3, as DNA: TGTGCCAGGGGAACGTCGGCAGGGGGGTACACTGAAGCTTTCTTT. The full variable domain, in which reference TRBV2 and TRBJ1-1 provide the parts outside the CDR3, is EPEVTQTPSHQVTQMGQEVILRCVPISNHLYFYWYRQILGQKVEFLVSFYNNEISEKSEIFDDQFSVERPDGSNFTLKIRSTKLEDSAMYFCARGTSAGGYTEAFFGQGTRLTVV.

This clone occurred a few times. This rearrangement joins TRBV7-9 to TRBJ2-5; 7 bases are a match to TRBD1. Trimming removed 6 bases from V and 2 bases from J; junction bases left unmatched: 9. The germline gives CDR1 SEHNR, CDR2 FQNEAQ (reference sequence). This CDR3 has 15 amino acids. As DNA, the CDR3 is TGTGCCAGCAGAGGTACAATGGGACAGCAAGAGACCCAGTACTTC. Protein product: CASRGTMGQQETQYF.

The chain combines TRBV20-1 with TRBJ2-3; 7 bases fit TRBD2. The CDR3 has 15 residues. Losses at the gene ends were 3 bases for V and 1 base for J; bases not matched to a gene: 7. Germline values: CDR1 DFQATT, CDR2 SNEGSKA (reference sequence). CDR3 in DNA: TGCAGTGCTAGTTCCGGGACTACAGGCACAGATACGCAGTATTTT. Translated: CSASSGTTGTDTQYF.